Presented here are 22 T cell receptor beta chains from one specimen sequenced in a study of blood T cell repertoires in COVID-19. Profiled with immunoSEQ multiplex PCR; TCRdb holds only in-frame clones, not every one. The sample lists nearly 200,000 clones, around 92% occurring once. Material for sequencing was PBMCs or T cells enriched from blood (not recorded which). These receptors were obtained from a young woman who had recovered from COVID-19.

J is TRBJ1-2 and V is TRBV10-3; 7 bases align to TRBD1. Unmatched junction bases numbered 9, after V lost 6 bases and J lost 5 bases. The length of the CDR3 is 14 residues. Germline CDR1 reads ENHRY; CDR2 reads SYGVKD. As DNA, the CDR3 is TGTGCCATCAGGGTTACCGGGACAGCTTATGGCTACACCTTC. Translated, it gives CAIRVTGTAYGYTF.

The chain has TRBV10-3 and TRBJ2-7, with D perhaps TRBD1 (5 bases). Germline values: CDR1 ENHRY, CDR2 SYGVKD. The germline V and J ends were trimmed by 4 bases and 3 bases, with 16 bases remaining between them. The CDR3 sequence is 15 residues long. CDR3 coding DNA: TGTGCCATCAGTGCCCAGACAGAAGAAATCTACGAGCAGTACTTC. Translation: CAISAQTEEIYEQYF.

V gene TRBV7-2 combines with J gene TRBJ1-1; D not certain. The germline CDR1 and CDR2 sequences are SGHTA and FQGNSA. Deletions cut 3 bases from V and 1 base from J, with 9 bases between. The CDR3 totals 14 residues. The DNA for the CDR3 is TGTGCCAGCAGCTTCGAAGCCACGAACACTGAAGCTTTCTTT. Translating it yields CASSFEATNTEAFF.

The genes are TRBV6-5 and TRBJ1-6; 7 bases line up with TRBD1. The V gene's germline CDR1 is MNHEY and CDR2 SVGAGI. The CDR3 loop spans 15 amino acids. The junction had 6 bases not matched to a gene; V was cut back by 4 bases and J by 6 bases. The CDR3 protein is CASSSGQAFNSPLHF. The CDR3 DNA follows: TGTGCCAGCAGTTCCGGACAGGCCTTTAATTCACCCCTCCACTTT.

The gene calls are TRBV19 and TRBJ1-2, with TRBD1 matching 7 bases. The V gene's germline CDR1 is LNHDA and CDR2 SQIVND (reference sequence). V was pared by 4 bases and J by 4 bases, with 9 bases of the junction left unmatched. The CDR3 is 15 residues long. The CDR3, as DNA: TGTGCCAGTAGTACGAACCCGACAGGGACCTATGGCTACACCTTC. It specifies CASSTNPTGTYGYTF.

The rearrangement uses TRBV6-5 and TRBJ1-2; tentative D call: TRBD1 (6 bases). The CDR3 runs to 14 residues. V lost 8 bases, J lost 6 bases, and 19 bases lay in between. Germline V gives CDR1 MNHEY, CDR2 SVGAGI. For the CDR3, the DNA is TGTGCCAGCGGACTCCGGGGGGCACTTAATGGCTACACCTTC. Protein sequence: CASGLRGALNGYTF.

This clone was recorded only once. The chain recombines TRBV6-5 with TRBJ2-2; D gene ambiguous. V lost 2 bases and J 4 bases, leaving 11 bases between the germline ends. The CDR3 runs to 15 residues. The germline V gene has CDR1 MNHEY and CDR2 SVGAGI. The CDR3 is CASSYKRYLTGELFF. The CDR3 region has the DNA TGTGCCAGCAGTTACAAGAGGTATCTCACCGGGGAGCTGTTTTTT.

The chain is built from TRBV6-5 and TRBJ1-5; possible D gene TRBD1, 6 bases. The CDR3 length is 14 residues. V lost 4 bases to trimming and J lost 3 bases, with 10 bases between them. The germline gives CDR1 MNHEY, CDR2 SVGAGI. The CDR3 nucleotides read TGTGCCAGCAGTTCATACAGGGACAATCAGCCCCAGCATTTT. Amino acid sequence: CASSSYRDNQPQHF.

The DNA of the CDR3 is TGCAGCGTCCCGGACAGGTCCTCCAATAAGGAGCTGTTTTTT. Protein product: CSVPDRSSNKELFF. J is TRBJ2-2 and V is TRBV29-1, with 7 bases identical to TRBD1. CDR3 size: 14 residues. Per germline, CDR1 SQVTM and CDR2 ANQGSEA. The V segment lost 6 bases and the J segment 10 bases; nucleotides outside the gene matches: 14.

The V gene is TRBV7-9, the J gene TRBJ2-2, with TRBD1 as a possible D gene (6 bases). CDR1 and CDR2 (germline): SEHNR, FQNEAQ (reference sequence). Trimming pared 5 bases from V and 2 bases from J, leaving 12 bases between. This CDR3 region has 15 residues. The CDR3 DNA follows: TGTGCCAGCAGCCTCCGGGACACCAACACCGGGGAGCTGTTTTTT. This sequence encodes CASSLRDTNTGELFF.

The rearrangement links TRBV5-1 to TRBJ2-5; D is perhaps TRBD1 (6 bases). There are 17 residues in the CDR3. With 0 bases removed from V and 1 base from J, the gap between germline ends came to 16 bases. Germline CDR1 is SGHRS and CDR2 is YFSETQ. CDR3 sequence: CASSLGVRTDLQETQYF. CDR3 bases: TGCGCCAGCAGCTTGGGAGTCCGGACAGACCTCCAAGAGACCCAGTACTTC.

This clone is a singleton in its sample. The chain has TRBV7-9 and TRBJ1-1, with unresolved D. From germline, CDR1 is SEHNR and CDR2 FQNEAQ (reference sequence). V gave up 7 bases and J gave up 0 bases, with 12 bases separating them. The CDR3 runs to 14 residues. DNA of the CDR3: TGTGCCAGCACCAAAACACAGCTGAACACTGAAGCTTTCTTT. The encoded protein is CASTKTQLNTEAFF. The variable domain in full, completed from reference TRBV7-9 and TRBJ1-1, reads DTGVSQNPRHKITKRGQNVTFRCDPISEHNRLYWYRQTLGQGPEFLTYFQNEAQLEKSRLLSDRFSAERPKGSFSTLEIQRTEQGDSAMYLCASTKTQLNTEAFFGQGTRLTVV.

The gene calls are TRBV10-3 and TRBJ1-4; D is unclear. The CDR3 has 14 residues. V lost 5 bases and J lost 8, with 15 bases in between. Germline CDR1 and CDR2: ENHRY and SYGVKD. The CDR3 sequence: CAISRTGGREKLFF. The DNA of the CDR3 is TGTGCCATCAGTAGAACGGGAGGTAGGGAAAAACTGTTTTTT.

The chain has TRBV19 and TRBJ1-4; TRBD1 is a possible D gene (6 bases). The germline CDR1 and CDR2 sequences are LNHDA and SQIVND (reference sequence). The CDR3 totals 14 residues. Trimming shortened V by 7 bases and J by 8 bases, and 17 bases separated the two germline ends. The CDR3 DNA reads TGTGCCAGTAAGATCGGGGGGCAGAACGAAAAACTGTTTTTT. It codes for CASKIGGQNEKLFF. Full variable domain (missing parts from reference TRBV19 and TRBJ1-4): DGGITQSPKYLFRKEGQNVTLSCEQNLNHDAMYWYRQDPGQGLRLIYYSQIVNDFQKGDIAEGYSVSREKKESFPLTVTSAQKNPTAFYLCASKIGGQNEKLFFGSGTQLSVL.

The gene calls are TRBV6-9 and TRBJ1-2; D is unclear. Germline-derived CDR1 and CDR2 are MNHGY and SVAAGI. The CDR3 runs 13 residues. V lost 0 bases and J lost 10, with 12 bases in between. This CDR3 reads CASSYSWHNLYTF. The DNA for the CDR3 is TGTGCCAGCAGTTATTCATGGCACAACCTCTACACCTTC.

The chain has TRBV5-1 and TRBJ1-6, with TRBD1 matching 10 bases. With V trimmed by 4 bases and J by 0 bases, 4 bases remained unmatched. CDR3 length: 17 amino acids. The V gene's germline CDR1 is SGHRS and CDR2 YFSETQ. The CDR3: CASSEGQGVSYNSPLHF. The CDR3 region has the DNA TGCGCCAGCAGCGAAGGACAGGGGGTCTCCTATAATTCACCCCTCCACTTT.

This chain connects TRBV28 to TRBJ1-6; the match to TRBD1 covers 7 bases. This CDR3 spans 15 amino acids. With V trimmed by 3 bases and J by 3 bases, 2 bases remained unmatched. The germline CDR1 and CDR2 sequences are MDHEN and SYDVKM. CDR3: CASSFGTVYNSPLHF. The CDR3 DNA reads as TGTGCCAGCAGTTTTGGGACAGTCTATAATTCACCCCTCCACTTT.

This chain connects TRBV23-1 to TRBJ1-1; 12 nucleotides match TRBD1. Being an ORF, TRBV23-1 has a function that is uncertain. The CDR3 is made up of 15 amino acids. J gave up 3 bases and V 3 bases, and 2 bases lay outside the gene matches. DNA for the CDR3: TGCGCCAGCAGTCAGGGACAGGGGGCGTACACTGAAGCTTTCTTT. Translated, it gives CASSQGQGAYTEAFF.

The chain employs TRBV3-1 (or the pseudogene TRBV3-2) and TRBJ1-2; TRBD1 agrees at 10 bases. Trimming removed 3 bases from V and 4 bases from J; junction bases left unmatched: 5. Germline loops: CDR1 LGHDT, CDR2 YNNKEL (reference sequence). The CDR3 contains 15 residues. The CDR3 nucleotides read TGTGCCAGCAGCCACGACAGGGGGCGCGCCTATGGCTACACCTTC. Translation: CASSHDRGRAYGYTF.

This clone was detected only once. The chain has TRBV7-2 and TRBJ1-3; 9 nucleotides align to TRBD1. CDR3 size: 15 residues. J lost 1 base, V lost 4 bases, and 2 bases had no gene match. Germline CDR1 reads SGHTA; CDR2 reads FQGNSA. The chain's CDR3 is CASSYDRGSGNTIYF. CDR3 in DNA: TGTGCCAGCAGCTACGACAGGGGGTCTGGAAACACCATATATTTT.

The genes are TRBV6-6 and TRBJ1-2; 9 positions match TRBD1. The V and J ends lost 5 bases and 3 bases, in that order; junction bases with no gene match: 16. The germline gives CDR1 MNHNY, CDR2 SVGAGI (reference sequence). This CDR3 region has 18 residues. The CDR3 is CASSRLVTGGSIDYGYTF. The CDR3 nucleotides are TGTGCCAGCAGTCGTTTAGTAACAGGGGGCTCGATTGACTATGGCTACACCTTC.

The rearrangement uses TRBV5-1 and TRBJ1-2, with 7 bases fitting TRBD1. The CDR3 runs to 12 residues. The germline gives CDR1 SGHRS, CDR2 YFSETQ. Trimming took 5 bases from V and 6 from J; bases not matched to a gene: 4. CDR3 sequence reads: CASRGQTDGYTF. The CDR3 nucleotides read TGCGCCAGCAGGGGACAGACTGATGGCTACACCTTC.